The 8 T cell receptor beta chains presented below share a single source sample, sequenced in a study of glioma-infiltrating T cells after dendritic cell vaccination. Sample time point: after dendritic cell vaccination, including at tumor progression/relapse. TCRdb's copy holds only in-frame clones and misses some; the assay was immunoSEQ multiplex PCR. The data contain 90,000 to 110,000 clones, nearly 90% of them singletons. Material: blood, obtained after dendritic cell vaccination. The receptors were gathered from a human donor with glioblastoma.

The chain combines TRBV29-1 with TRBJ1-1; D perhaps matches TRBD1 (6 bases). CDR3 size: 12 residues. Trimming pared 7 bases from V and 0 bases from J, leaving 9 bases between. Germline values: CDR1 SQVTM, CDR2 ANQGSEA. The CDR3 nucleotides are TGCAGCGCGGGACATTTGAACACTGAAGCTTTCTTT. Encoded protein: CSAGHLNTEAFF.

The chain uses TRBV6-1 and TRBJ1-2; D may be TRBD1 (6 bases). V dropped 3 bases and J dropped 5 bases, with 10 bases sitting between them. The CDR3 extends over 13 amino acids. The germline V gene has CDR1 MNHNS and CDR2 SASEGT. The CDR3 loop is CASSEGRGYGYTF. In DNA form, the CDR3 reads TGTGCCAGCAGTGAGGGCAGGGGATATGGCTACACCTTC.

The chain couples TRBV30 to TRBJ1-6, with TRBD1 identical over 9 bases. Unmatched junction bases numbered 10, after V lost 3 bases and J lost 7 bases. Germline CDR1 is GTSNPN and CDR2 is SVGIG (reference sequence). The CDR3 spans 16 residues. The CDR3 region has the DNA TGTGCCTGGAGGAGACAGGGGGTCGATCGGAATTCACCCCTCCACTTT. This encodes CAWRRQGVDRNSPLHF.

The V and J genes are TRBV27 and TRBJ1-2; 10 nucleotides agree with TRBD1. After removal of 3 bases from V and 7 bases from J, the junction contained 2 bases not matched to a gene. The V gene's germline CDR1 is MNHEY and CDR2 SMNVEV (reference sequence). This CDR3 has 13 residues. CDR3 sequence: CASSFRTGGGYTF. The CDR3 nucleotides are TGTGCCAGCAGTTTCCGGACAGGGGGTGGCTACACCTTC.

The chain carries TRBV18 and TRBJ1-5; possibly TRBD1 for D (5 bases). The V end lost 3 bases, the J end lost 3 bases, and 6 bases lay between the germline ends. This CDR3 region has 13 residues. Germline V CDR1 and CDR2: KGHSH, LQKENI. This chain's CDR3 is CASSPDTNQPQHF. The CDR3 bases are TGTGCCAGCTCACCGGACACCAATCAGCCCCAGCATTTT.

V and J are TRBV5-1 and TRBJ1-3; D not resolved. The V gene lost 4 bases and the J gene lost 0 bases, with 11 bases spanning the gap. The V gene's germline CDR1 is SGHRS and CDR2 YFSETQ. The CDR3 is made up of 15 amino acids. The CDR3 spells CASSPLARSGNTIYF. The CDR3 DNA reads TGCGCCAGCAGCCCCCTAGCGCGCTCTGGAAACACCATATATTTT.

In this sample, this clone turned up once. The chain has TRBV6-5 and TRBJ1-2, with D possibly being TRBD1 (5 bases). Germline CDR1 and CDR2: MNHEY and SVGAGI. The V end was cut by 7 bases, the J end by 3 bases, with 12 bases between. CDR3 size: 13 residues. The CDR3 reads CASTSGKDYGYTF. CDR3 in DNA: TGTGCCAGCACCTCAGGGAAGGACTATGGCTACACCTTC.

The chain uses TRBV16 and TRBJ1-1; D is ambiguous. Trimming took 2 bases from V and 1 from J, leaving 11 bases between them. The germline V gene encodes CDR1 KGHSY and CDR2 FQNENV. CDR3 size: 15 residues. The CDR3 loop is CASSQGRTSNTEAFF. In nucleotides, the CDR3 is TGTGCCAGCAGCCAAGGGAGGACGTCGAACACTGAAGCTTTCTTT.